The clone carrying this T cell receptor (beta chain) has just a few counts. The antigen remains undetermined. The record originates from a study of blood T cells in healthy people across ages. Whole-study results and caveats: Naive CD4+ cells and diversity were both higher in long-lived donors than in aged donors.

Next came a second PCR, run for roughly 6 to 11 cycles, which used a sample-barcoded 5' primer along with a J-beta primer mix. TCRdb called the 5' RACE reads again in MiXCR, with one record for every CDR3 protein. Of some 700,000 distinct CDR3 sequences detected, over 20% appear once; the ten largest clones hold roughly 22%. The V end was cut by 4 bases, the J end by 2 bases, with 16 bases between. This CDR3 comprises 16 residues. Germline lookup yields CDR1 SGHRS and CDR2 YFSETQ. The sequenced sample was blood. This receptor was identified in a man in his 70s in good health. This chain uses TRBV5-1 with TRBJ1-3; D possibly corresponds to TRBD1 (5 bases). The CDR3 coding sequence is TGCGCCAGCAGCCCCCCTGGGCAGGGTGCTGGAAACACCATATATTTT. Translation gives CASSPPGQGAGNTIYF.